This T cell receptor beta chain was recorded in a study of long-term antiretroviral therapy in people with HIV. The CDR3 consists of 15 residues. Germline-derived CDR1 and CDR2 are LNHDA and SQIVND (reference sequence). The V end lost 3 bases, the J end lost 5 bases, and 13 bases lay between the germline ends. Runs used v3.0 of the immunoSEQ assay and were done at survey level. Produced via immunoSEQ multiplex PCR; TCRdb's table is partial and in-frame only. Of about 23,000 clones in the sample, approximately 80% were seen once. Specimen: unsorted PBMCs, collected 0.3 years after starting antiretroviral therapy. The chain couples TRBV19 to TRBJ2-2; tentative D call: TRBD2 (6 bases). The source of this sequence is a man aged 45-65 years with HIV. Here the CDR3 reads CASSMKRAGTGELFF. In nucleotides, the CDR3 is TGTGCCAGTAGTATGAAGCGGGCTGGTACCGGGGAGCTGTTTTTT.